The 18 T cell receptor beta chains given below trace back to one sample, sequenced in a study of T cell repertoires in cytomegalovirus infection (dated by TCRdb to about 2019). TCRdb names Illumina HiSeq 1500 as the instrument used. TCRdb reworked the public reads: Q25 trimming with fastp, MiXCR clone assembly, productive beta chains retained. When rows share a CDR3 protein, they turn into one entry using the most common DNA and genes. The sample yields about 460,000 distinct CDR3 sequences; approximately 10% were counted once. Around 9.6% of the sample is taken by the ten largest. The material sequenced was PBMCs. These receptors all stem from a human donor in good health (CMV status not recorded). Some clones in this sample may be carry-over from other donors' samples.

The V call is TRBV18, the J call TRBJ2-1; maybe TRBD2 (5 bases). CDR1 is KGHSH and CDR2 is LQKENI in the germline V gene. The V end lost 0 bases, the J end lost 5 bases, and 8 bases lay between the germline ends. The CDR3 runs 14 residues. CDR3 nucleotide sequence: TGTGCCAGCTCACCACCGGACGGGAACAATGAGCAGTTCTTC. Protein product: CASSPPDGNNEQFF.

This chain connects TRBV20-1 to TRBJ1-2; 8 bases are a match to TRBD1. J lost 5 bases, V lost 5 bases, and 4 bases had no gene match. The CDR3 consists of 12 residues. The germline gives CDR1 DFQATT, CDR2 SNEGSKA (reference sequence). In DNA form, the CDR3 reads TGCAGTGCTCTCGGACAGGGATATGGCTACACCTTC. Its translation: CSALGQGYGYTF.

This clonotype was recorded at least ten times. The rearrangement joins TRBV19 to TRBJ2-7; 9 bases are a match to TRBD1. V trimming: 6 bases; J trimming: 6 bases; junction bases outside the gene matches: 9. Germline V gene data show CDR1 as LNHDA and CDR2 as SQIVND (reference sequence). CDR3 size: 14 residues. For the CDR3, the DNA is TGTGCCAGTAGCCGAGGGACAGGGATACGCGAGCAGTACTTC. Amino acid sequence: CASSRGTGIREQYF.

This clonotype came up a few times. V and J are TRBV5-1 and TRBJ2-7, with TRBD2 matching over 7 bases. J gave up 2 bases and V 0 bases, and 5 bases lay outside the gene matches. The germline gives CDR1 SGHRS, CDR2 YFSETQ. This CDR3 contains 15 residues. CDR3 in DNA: TGCGCCAGCAGCTTGGCGGCTAGCGGTACCTACGAGCAGTACTTC. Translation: CASSLAASGTYEQYF.

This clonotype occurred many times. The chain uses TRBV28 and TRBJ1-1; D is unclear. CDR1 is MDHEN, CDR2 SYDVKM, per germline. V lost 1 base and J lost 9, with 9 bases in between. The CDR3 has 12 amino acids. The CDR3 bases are TGTGCCAGCAGTTTATATGGCGTTAAAGCTTTCTTT. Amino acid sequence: CASSLYGVKAFF.

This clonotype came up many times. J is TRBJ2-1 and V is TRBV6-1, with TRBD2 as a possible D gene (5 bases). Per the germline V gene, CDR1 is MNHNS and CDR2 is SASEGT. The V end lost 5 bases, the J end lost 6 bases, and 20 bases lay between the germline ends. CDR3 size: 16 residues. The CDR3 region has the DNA TGTGCCAGCAGTAACCCTAGGACCCTGGCGGGCAATGAGCAGTTCTTC. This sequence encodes CASSNPRTLAGNEQFF.

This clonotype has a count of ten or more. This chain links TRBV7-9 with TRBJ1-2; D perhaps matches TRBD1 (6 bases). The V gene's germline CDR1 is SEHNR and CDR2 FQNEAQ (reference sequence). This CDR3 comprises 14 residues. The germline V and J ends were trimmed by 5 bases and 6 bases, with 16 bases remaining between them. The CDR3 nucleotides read TGTGCCAGCAGCGGGACCGGGGGCCCGGATGGCTACACCTTC. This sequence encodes CASSGTGGPDGYTF.

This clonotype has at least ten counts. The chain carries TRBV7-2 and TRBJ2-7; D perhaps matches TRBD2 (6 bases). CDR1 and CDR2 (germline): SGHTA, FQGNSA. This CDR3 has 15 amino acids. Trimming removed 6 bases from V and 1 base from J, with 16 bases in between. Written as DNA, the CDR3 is TGTGCCAGCAGTTTCGGACGGGGAGGTTCCTACGAGCAGTACTTC. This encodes CASSFGRGGSYEQYF.

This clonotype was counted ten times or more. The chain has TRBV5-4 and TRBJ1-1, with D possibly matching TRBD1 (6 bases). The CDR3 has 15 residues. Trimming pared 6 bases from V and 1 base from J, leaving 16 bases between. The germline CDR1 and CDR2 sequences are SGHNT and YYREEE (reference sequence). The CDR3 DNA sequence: TGTGCCAGCACCCGGGGGGGGGCCGAGAACACTGAAGCTTTCTTT. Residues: CASTRGGAENTEAFF.

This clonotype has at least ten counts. Here the CDR3 reads CASSLRNDGELFF. The CDR3 DNA is TGTGCCAGCAGCTTAAGGAATGACGGGGAGCTGTTTTTT. The chain has TRBV7-3 and TRBJ2-2; no firm D call. V shed 1 base and J shed 7 bases, with 7 bases lying between them. Germline CDR1 is SGHTA and CDR2 is FQGTGA. CDR3 length: 13 amino acids.

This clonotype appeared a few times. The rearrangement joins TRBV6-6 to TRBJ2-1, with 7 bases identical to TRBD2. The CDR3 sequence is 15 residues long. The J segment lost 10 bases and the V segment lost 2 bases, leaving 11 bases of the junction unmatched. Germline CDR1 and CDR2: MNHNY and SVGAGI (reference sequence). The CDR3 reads CASSYPSGLVKEQFF. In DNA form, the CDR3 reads TGTGCCAGCAGTTACCCTTCAGGACTAGTAAAAGAGCAGTTCTTC.

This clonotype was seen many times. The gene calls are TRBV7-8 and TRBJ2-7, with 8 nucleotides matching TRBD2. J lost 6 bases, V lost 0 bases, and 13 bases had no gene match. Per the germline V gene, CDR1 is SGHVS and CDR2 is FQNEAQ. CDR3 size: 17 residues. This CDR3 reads CASSLASRTSWLGEQYF. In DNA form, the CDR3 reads TGTGCCAGCAGCTTAGCCTCTAGGACTAGCTGGTTAGGCGAGCAGTACTTC.

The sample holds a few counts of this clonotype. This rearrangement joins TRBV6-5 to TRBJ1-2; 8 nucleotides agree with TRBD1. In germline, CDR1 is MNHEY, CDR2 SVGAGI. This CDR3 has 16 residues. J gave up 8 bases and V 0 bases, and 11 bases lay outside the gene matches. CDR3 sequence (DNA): TGTGCCAGCAGTTACTCGAGGCAGGGGGCTGGTGGGGGCTACACCTTC. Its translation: CASSYSRQGAGGGYTF.

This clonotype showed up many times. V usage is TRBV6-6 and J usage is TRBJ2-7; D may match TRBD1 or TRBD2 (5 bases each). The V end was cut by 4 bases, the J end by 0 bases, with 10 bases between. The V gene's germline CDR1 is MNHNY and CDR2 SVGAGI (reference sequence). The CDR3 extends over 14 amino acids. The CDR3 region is CASSWDVYSYEQYF. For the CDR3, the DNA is TGTGCCAGCAGTTGGGACGTCTACTCCTACGAGCAGTACTTC.

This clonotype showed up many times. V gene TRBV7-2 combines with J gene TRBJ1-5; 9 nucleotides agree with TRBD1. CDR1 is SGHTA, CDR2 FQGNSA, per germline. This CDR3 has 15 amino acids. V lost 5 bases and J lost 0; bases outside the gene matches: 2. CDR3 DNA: TGTGCCAGCAGCAAGGACAGGGGTAGCAATCAGCCCCAGCATTTT. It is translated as CASSKDRGSNQPQHF.

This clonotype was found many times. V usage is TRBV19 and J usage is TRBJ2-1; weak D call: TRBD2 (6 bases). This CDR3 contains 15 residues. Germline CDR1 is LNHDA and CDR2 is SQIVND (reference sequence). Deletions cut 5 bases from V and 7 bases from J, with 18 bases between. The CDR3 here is CASSLASGKLNEQFF. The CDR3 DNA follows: TGTGCCAGTAGTCTAGCGAGTGGTAAATTAAATGAGCAGTTCTTC.

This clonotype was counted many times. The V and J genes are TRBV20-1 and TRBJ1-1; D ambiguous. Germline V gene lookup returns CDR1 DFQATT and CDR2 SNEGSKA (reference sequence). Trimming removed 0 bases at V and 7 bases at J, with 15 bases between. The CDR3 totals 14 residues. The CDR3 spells CSARDPTGGYEAFF. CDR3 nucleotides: TGCAGTGCTAGAGACCCGACCGGCGGTTATGAAGCTTTCTTT.

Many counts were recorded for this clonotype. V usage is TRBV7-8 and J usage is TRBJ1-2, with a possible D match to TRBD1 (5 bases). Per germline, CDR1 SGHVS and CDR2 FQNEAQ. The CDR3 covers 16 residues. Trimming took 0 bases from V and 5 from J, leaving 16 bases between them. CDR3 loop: CASSLAGPTTLYGYTF. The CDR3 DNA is TGTGCCAGCAGCTTAGCGGGGCCAACCACCCTATATGGCTACACCTTC.